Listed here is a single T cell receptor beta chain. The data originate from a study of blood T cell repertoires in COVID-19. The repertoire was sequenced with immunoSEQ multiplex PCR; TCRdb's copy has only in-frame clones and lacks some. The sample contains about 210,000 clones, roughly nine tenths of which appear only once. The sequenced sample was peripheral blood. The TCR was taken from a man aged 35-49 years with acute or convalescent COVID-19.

The chain's CDR3 is CTSSQTASYEQYF. Here the CDR3 DNA reads TGCACCAGCAGCCAAACAGCATCCTACGAGCAGTACTTC. The chain employs TRBV1 and TRBJ2-7; TRBD1, the table's D call, lacks a check against the DNA. TRBV1 is a recognized pseudogene. The CDR3 is 13 residues long.